Detailed here is one T cell receptor (beta chain). What it binds is unknown. This record comes from a study of shared clonotypes between healthy human individuals. Regarding the study as a whole: In a handful of donors, around 5% of naive CD4 clonotypes appeared in common.

Germline-derived CDR1 and CDR2 are MNHNS and SASEGT. The CDR3 consists of 12 residues. Deletions cut 6 bases from V and 10 bases from J, with 13 bases between. Data came from immunoSEQ multiplex PCR; TCRdb stores just in-frame clones and leaves some out. The sample contains 1,400,000 or so clones, about 98.5% of which appear only once. The chain has TRBV6-1 and TRBJ2-1; D may be TRBD1 (5 bases). This receptor was obtained from a man between 25 and 39 years old in good health. The sample comprised naive CD4+ T cells sorted from blood. As to subset: CD45RA+ positively selected. The CDR3 loop is CASSEPYREQFF. CDR3 DNA sequence: TGTGCCAGCAGCGAACCCTACAGGGAGCAGTTCTTC.